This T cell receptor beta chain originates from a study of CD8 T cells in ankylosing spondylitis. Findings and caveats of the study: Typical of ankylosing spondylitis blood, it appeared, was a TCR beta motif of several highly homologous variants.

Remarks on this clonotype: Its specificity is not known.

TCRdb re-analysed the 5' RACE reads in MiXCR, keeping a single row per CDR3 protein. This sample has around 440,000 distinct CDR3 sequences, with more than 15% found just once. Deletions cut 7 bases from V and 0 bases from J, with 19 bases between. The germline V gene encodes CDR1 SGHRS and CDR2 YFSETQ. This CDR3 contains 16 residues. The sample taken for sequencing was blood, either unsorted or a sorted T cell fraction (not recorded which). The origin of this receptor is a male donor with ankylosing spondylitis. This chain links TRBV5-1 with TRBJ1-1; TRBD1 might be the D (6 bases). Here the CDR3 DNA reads TGCGCCAGCCGGACAGACCCACTTTCCCTGAACACTGAAGCTTTCTTT. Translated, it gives CASRTDPLSLNTEAFF.